This T cell receptor (beta chain) was profiled in a study of beta chain features in type 1 diabetes. Study observations and caveats: TCRB CDR3s were moderately but significantly shorter in Type 1 diabetes patients in all four CD4+ subsets.

What was sequenced were expressed TCRB transcripts, since all of the isolated RNA had been reverse transcribed. The assay was immunoSEQ multiplex PCR, and TCRdb's table has in-frame clones only and misses some. The data contain roughly 180,000 clones, roughly 7.1% of them seen just once; the ten biggest clones take up about 1%. With 6 bases clipped from V and 6 bases from J, the junction kept 9 bases outside the gene matches. In germline, CDR1 is LNHDA, CDR2 SQIVND (reference sequence). The CDR3 has 14 residues. A few counts support this clone. Its antigen is not known. The genes are TRBV19 and TRBJ2-7, with TRBD1 matching over 9 bases. The sample comprised central memory CD4+ T cells from blood. The sequence was obtained from a woman aged 40 to 50 with type 1 diabetes. The CDR3 region is CASRSRDRESEQYF. CDR3 sequence (DNA): TGTGCCAGTAGGAGCCGGGACAGGGAGAGCGAGCAGTACTTC.